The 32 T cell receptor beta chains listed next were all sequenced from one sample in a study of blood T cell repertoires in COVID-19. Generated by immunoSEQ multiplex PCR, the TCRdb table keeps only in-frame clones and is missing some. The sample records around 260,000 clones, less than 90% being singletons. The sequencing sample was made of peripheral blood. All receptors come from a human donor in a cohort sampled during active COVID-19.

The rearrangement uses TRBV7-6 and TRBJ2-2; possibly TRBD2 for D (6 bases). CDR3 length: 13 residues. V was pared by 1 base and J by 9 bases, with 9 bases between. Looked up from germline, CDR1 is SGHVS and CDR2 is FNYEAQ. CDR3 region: CASSLGTNRELFF. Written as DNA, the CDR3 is TGTGCCAGCAGCTTAGGGACTAACCGGGAGCTGTTTTTT.

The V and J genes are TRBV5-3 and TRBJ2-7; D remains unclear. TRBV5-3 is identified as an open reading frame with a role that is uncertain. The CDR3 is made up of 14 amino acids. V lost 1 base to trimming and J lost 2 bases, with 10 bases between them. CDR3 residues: CARSLRRSAYEQYF. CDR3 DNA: TGTGCCAGAAGCTTGCGGCGGTCCGCCTACGAGCAGTACTTC.

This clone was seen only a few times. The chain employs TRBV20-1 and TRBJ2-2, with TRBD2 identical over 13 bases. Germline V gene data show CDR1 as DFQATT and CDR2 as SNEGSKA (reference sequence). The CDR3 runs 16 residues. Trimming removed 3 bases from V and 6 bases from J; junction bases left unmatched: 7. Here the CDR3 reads CSASGLAGEKPGELFF. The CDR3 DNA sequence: TGCAGTGCTAGTGGACTAGCGGGAGAAAAACCCGGGGAGCTGTTTTTT.

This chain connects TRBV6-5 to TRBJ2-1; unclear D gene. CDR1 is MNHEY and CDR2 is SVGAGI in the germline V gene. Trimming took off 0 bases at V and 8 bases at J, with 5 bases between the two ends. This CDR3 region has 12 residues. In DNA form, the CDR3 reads TGTGCCAGCAGTTACTCCCGCGATGAGCAGTTCTTC. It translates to CASSYSRDEQFF.

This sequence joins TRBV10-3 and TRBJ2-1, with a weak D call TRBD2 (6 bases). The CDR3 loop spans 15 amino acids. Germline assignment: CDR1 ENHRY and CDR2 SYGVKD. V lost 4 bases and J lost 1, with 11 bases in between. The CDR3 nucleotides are TGTGCCATCAGTGGAGGGACTGATTCCTACAATGAGCAGTTCTTC. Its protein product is CAISGGTDSYNEQFF.

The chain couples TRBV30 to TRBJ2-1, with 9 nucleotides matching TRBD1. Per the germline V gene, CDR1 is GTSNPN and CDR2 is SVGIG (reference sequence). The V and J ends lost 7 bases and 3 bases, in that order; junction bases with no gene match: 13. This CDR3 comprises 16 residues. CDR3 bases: TGTGCCTTGCTCCTCCGGGACAGGGTCCTCTACAATGAGCAGTTCTTC. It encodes CALLLRDRVLYNEQFF.

Here the CDR3 reads CASSSHSSTDRNTEAFF. The CDR3 DNA is TGCGCCAGCAGCTCCCATAGTTCGACCGACAGGAACACTGAAGCTTTCTTT. J is TRBJ1-1 and V is TRBV5-1; D is possibly TRBD1 (5 bases). The CDR3 contains 17 residues. In germline, CDR1 is SGHRS, CDR2 YFSETQ. The V end was cut by 3 bases, the J end by 1 base, with 19 bases between.

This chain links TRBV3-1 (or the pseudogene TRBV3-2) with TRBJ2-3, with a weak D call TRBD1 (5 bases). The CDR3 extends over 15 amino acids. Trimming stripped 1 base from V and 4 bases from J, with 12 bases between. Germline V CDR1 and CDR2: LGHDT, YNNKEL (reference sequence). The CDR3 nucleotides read TGTGCCAGCAGCCAAGGGGGCACACACGCAGATACGCAGTATTTT. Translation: CASSQGGTHADTQYF.

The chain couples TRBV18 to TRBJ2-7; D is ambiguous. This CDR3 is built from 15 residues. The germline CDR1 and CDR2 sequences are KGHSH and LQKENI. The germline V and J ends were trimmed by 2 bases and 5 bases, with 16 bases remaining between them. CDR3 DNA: TGTGCCAGCTCACCAGAAGCAGGCCGGTCTAACGAGCAGTACTTC. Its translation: CASSPEAGRSNEQYF.

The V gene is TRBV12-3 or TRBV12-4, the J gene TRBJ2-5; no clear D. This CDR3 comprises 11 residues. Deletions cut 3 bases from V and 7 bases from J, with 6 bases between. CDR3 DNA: TGTGCCAGCAGTTTCGGTGGGACCCAGTACTTC. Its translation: CASSFGGTQYF.

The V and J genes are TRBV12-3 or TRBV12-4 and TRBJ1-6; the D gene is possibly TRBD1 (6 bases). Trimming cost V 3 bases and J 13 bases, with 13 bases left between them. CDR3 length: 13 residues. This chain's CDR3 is CASSLRGAAPLHF. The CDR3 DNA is TGTGCCAGCAGTTTGCGGGGGGCAGCTCCCCTCCACTTT.

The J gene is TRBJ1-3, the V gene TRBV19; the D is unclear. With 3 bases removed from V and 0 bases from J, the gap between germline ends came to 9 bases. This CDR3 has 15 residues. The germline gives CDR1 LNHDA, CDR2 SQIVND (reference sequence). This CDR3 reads CASSISGNSGNTIYF. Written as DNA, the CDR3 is TGTGCCAGTAGTATTTCGGGTAACTCTGGAAACACCATATATTTT. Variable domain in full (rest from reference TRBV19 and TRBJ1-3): DGGITQSPKYLFRKEGQNVTLSCEQNLNHDAMYWYRQDPGQGLRLIYYSQIVNDFQKGDIAEGYSVSREKKESFPLTVTSAQKNPTAFYLCASSISGNSGNTIYFGEGSWLTVV.

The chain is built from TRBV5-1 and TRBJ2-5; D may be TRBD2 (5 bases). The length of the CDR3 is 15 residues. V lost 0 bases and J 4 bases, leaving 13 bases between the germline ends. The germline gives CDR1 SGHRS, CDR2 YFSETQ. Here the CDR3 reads CASSLGGPGPETQYF. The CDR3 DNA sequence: TGCGCCAGCAGCTTGGGAGGGCCGGGTCCAGAGACCCAGTACTTC.

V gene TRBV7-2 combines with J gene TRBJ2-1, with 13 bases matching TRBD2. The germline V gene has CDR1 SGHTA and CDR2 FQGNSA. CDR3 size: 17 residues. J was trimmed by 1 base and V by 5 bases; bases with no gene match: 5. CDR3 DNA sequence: TGTGCCAGCAGCATGGGACTAGCGGGGCCGTCCTACAATGAGCAGTTCTTC. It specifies CASSMGLAGPSYNEQFF. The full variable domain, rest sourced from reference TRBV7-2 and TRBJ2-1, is GAGVSQSPSNKVTEKGKDVELRCDPISGHTALYWYRQSLGQGLEFLIYFQGNSAPDKSGLPSDRFSAERTGGSVSTLTIQRTQQEDSAVYLCASSMGLAGPSYNEQFFGPGTRLTVL.

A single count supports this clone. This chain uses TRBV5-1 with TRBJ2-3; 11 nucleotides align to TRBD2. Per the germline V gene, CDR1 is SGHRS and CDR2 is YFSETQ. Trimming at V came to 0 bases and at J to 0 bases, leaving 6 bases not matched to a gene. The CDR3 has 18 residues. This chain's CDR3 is CASSLGLTSGISTDTQYF. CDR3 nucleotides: TGCGCCAGCAGCTTGGGGCTGACTAGCGGGATTAGCACAGATACGCAGTATTTT.

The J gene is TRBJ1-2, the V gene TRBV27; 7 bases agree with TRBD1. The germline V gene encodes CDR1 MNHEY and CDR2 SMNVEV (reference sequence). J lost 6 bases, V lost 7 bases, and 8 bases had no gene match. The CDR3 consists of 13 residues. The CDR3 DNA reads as TGTGCCAGCAAGGCCGCAGGGGGGCATGGCTACACCTTC. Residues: CASKAAGGHGYTF.

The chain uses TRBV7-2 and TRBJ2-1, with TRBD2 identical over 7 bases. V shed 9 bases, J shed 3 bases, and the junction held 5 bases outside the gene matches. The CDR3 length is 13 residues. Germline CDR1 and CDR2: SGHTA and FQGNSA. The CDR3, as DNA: TGTGCCAGTCAGCGGGGCCTCTACAATGAGCAGTTCTTC. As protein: CASQRGLYNEQFF.

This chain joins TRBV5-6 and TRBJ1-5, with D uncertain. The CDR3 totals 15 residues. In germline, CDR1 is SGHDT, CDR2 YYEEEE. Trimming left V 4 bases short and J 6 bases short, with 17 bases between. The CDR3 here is CASSLRGGESQPQHF. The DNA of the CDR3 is TGTGCCAGCAGCCTTCGTGGAGGCGAGAGTCAGCCCCAGCATTTT.

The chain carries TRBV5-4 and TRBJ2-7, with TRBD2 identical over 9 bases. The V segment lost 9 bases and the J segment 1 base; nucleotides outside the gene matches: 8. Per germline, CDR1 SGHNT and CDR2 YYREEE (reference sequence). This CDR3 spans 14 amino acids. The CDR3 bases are TGTGCCACGAAGTCTAGCGGGGATTCCTACGAGCAGTACTTC. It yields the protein CATKSSGDSYEQYF.

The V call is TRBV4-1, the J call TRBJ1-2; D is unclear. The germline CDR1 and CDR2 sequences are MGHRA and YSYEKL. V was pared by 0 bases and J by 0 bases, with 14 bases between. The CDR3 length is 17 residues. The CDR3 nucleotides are TGCGCCAGCAGCCAAGATGGTGGAGCGGCGTCTAACTATGGCTACACCTTC. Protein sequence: CASSQDGGAASNYGYTF.

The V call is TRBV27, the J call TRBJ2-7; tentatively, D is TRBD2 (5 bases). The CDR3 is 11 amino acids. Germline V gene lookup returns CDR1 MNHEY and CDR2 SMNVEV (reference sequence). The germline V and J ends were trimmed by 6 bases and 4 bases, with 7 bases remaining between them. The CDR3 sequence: CASSSGYEQYF. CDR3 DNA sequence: TGTGCCAGCAGCTCGGGGTACGAGCAGTACTTC.

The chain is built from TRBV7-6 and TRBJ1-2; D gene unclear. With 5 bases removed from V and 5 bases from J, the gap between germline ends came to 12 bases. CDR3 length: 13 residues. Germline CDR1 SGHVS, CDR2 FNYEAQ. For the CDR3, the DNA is TGTGCCAGCAGCAATCTTAGTTTATATGGCTACACCTTC. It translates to CASSNLSLYGYTF.

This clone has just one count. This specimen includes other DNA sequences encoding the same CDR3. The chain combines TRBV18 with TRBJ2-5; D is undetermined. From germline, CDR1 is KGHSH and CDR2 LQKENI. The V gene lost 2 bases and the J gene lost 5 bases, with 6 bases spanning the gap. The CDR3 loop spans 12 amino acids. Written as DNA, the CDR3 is TGTGCCAGCTCACCAGGTGGCGAGACCCAGTACTTC. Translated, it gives CASSPGGETQYF.

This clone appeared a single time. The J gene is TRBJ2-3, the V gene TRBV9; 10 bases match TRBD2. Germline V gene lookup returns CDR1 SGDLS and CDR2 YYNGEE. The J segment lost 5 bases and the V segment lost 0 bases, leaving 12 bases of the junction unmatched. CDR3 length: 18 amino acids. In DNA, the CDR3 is TGTGCCAGCAGCGTAGTCCCCCGGACTAGCGGTGTCTTAGATACGCAGTATTTT. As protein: CASSVVPRTSGVLDTQYF.

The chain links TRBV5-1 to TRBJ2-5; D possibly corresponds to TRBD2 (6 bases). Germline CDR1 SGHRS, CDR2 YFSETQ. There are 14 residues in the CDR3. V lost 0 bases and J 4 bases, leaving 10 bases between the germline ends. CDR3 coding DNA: TGCGCCAGCAGCTTGGTGGGAGGAGGAGAGACCCAGTACTTC. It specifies CASSLVGGGETQYF.

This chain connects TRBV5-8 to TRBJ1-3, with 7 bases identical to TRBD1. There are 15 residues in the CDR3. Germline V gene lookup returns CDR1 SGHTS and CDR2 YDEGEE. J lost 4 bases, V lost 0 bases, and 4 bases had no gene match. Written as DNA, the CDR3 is TGTGCCAGCAGCTTGGGACAGGGAGCAGGAAACACCATATATTTT. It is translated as CASSLGQGAGNTIYF.

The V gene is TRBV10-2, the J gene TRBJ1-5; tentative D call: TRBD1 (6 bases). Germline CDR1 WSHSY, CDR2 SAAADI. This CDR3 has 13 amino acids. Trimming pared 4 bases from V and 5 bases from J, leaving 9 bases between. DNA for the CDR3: TGCGCCAGCAGTGTACAGGGCTATCAGCCCCAGCATTTT. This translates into CASSVQGYQPQHF.

CDR3 loop: CASQYRDSNSPLHF. The CDR3 bases are TGTGCCAGCCAATACCGGGACTCAAATTCACCCCTCCACTTT. This chain connects TRBV3-1 (or the pseudogene TRBV3-2) to TRBJ1-6, with a weak D call TRBD1 (5 bases). Germline V gene data show CDR1 as LGHDT and CDR2 as YNNKEL (reference sequence). This CDR3 region has 14 residues. V lost 8 bases, J lost 7 bases, and 15 bases lay in between.

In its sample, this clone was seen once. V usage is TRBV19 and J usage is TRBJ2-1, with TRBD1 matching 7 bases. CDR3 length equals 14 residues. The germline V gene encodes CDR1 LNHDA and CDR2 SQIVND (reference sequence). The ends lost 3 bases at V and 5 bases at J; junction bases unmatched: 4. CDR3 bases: TGTGCCAGTAGTATCTGGACAGGCGACAATGAGCAGTTCTTC. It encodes CASSIWTGDNEQFF.

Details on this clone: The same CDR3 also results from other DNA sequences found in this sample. CDR3 region: CASSLGTGSYEQYF. The DNA of the CDR3 is TGTGCCAGCAGCCTCGGGACAGGATCCTACGAGCAGTACTTC. This sequence joins TRBV3-1 (or the pseudogene TRBV3-2) and TRBJ2-7; the match to TRBD1 covers 8 bases. Trimming removed 4 bases from V and 1 base from J; junction bases left unmatched: 3. This CDR3 region has 14 residues. Germline V CDR1 and CDR2: LGHDT, YNNKEL (reference sequence).

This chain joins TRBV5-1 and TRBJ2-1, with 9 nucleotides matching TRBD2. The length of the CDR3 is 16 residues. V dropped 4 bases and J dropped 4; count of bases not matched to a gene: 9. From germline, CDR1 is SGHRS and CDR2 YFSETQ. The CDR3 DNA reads TGCGCCAGCAGCCCTTCTAGCGGGACGGGGTACAATGAGCAGTTCTTC. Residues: CASSPSSGTGYNEQFF.

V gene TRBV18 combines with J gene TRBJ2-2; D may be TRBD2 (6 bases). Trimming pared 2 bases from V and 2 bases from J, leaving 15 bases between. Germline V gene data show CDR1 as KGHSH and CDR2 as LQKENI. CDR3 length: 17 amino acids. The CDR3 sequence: CASSPGGAGKNTGELFF. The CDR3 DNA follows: TGTGCCAGCTCACCAGGCGGGGCCGGTAAAAACACCGGGGAGCTGTTTTTT.